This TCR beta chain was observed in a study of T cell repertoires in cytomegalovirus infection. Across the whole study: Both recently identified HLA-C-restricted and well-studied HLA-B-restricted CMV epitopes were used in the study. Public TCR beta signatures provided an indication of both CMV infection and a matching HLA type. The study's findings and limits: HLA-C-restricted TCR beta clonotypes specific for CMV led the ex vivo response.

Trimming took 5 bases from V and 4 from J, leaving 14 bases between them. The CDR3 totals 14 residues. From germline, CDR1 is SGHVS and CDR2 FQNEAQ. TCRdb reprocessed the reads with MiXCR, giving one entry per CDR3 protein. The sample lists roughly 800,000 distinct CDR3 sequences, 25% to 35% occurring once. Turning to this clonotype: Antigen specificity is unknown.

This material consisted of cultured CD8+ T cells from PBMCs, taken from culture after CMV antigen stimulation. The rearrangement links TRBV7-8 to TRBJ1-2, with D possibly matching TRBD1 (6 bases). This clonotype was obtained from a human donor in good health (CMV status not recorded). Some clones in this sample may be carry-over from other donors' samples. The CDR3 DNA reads TGTGCCAGCAGCCCAAGGACAGACGCCTATGGCTACACCTTC. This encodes CASSPRTDAYGYTF. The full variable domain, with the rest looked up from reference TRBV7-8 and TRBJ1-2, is GAGVSQSPRYKVAKRGQDVALRCDPISGHVSLFWYQQALGQGPEFLTYFQNEAQLDKSGLPSDRFFAERPEGSVSTLKIQRTQQEDSAVYLCASSPRTDAYGYTFGSGTRLTVV.